The sequence of this T cell receptor (beta chain) was determined in a study of T cells in Graves' hyperthyroidism and ophthalmopathy. Amplification yielded TCR beta CDR3 regions, with RNA transcripts as the source. TCR CDR3 underwent first-round RT-PCR with the HTBI primer set. MiXCR, applied by TCRdb to the multiplex PCR reads, yields one record per CDR3 protein. The profile shows some 490,000 distinct CDR3 sequences, 22% of them singletons. This CDR3 contains 16 residues. With 4 bases clipped from V and 5 bases from J, the junction kept 11 bases outside the gene matches. CDR1 and CDR2 (germline): SGHAT, FQNNGV. Thyroid ultrasound, orbital computed tomography, clinical symptoms, and serum thyroxine and TRAb underpinned diagnoses.

This TCR derives from a woman in her 70s with Graves' ophthalmopathy. This chain links TRBV11-2 with TRBJ2-1; the match to TRBD2 covers 7 bases. Sequencing was done on a sample of blood. The CDR3 DNA follows: TGTGCCAGCAGCTCCTTCGTCGGGAGGTCCGACAATGAGCAGTTCTTC. Encoded protein: CASSSFVGRSDNEQFF.